This record covers a single TCR beta chain. Its cognate antigen is unknown. This sample is part of a study of T cells after yellow fever vaccination. Study-level results: Most primary-vaccination clones reappeared after the booster (around 95% CD4, roughly 88% CD8). Peaking faster, on day 5 versus 15, the secondary response was nonetheless weaker.

CDR3 length: 16 residues. The V and J ends lost 3 bases and 7 bases respectively, with 19 bases between them. A process of 5'RACE template switching, which added a universal primer site and UMIs, was used to make TCR cDNA. TCRdb reprocessed the 5' RACE reads via MiXCR and lists one record per CDR3 protein. The sample lists 150,000 to 200,000 distinct CDR3 sequences; 9.5% to 11% were seen once. Source: CD8+ T cells sorted from PBMCs, taken 15 days after the yellow fever booster vaccination. This sequence joins TRBV12-3 or TRBV12-4 and TRBJ2-1, with D possibly matching TRBD1 (6 bases). This TCR came from a young man who received the YFV17D yellow fever vaccine. As DNA, the CDR3 is TGTGCCAGCAGTTTTGGGATCAACAGGGTTCAGAATGAGCAGTTCTTC. Translating gives CASSFGINRVQNEQFF.